This TCR beta chain derives from a study of T cell responses to AZD1222 COVID-19 vaccine. Germline V gene sequence: CDR1 KGHSH, CDR2 LQKENI. The CDR3 totals 15 residues. J gave up 4 bases and V 2 bases, and 2 bases lay outside the gene matches. TCRdb keeps only in-frame clones here, not all; method: immunoSEQ multiplex PCR. Of over 65,000 clones listed, roughly nine tenths were seen once; the top ten hold approximately 7%. The sample here was peripheral blood, taken on day 0 of AZD1222 vaccination. This chain joins TRBV18 and TRBJ2-2; the match to TRBD2 covers 9 bases. This TCR was sampled from an adult in good health. Here the CDR3 DNA reads TGTGCCAGCTCACCAGCGGGGGGGCGCACCGGGGAGCTGTTTTTT. It translates to CASSPAGGRTGELFF.